This T cell receptor beta chain was retrieved from a study of CD8 T cells in ankylosing spondylitis. For TCR beta, libraries came from quantitative 5'-RACE with molecular barcodes. MiXCR was run by TCRdb on the 5' RACE reads, yielding one entry per CDR3 protein. The data hold over 75,000 distinct CDR3 sequences, with about 8.1% observed a single time. This clonotype was detected many times. Its matching antigen is unknown. Per germline, CDR1 DFQATT and CDR2 SNEGSKA (reference sequence). With V trimmed by 5 bases and J by 0 bases, 5 bases remained unmatched. This CDR3 spans 14 amino acids. Study-level points and caveats: Reportedly, matched ankylosing spondylitis synovial fluid was significantly enriched for disease-linked clones.

Material: blood, either unsorted or a sorted T cell fraction (not recorded which). This receptor was taken from a male donor with ankylosing spondylitis or in good health (not recorded which). The chain employs TRBV20-1 and TRBJ2-3; 7 nucleotides match TRBD2. In DNA, the CDR3 is TGCAGTGCTTATAGCGGGCCCAGCACAGATACGCAGTATTTT. Protein product: CSAYSGPSTDTQYF.